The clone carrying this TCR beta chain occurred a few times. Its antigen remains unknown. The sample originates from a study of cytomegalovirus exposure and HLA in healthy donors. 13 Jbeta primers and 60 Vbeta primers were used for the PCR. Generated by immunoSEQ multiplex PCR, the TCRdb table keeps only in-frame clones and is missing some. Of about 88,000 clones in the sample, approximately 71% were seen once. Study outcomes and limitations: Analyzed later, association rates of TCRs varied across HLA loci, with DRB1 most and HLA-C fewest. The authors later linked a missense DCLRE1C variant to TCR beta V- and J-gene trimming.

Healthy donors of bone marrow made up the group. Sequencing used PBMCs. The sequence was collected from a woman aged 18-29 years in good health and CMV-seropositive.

The CDR3 region has the DNA TGTGCCAGCAGTGACTCGGGGACAGGAACAGATACGCAGTATTTT. This codes for CASSDSGTGTDTQYF. This chain uses TRBV6-4 with TRBJ2-3; TRBD1 agrees at 8 bases. The J segment lost 3 bases and the V segment lost 0 bases, leaving 2 bases of the junction unmatched. This CDR3 is built from 15 residues. Germline V lookup: CDR1 MRHNA, CDR2 SNTAGT.